One T cell receptor (beta chain) is described in this entry. The ends lost 8 bases at V and 10 bases at J; junction bases unmatched: 4. Germline V gene lookup returns CDR1 MNHEY and CDR2 SMNVEV (reference sequence). There are 13 residues in the CDR3. Sequencing used immunoSEQ multiplex PCR; TCRdb keeps in-frame clones, though not all of them. The profile shows some 74,000 clones, roughly 80% of them singletons. This sample was included in a study of blood T cell repertoires in COVID-19. As for the study in general: Samples of COVID-19 (acute and convalescent) were obtained from the United States, Italy and Spain.

The source material was peripheral blood. The genes are TRBV27 and TRBJ1-6, with TRBD1 matching over 11 bases. The clonotype was recovered from a man aged 80 or over with acute or convalescent COVID-19. The CDR3 DNA follows: TGTGCCAGCTGGGGGACAGGGGGATCACCCCTCCACTTT. Protein sequence: CASWGTGGSPLHF.